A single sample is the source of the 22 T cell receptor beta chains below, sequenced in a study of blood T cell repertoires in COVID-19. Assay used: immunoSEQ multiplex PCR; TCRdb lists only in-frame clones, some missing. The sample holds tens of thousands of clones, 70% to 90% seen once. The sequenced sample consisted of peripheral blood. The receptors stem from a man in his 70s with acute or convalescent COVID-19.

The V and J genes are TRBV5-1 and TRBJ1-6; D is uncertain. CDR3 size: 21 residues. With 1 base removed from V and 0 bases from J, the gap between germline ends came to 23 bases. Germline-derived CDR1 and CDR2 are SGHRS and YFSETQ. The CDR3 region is CASSLYPPPVVESSYNSPLHF. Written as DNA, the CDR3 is TGCGCCAGCAGCTTGTACCCCCCCCCTGTAGTAGAGAGCTCCTATAATTCACCCCTCCACTTT.

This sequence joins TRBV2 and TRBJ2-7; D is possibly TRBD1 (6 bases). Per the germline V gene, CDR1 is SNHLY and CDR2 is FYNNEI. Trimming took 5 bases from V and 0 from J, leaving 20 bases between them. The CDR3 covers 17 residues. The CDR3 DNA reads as TGTGCCAGCAGTAGGCAGGGGAGTGGGGTAGGCTCCTACGAGCAGTACTTC. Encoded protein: CASSRQGSGVGSYEQYF.

CDR3 in amino acids: CASNRGGSNQPQHF. CDR3 coding DNA: TGTGCCAGCAACAGGGGGGGTAGCAATCAGCCCCAGCATTTT. The chain recombines TRBV28 with TRBJ1-5, with 8 positions matching TRBD1. The CDR3 is made up of 14 amino acids. The germline CDR1 and CDR2 sequences are MDHEN and SYDVKM. J gave up 0 bases and V 7 bases, and 2 bases lay outside the gene matches.

Here the CDR3 reads CASRGGQAYEQYF. The CDR3 DNA reads as TGTGCCAGCAGAGGGGGTCAAGCCTACGAGCAGTACTTC. The V call is TRBV6-6, the J call TRBJ2-7, with a tentative D call TRBD1 (6 bases). The CDR3 totals 13 residues. CDR1 and CDR2 (germline): MNHNY, SVGAGI (reference sequence). The V end lost 6 bases, the J end lost 2 bases, and 11 bases lay between the germline ends.

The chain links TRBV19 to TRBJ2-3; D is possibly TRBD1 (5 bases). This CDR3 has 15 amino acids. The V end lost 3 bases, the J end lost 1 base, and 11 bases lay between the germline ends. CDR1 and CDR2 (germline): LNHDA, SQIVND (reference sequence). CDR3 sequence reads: CASSIPARGTDTQYF. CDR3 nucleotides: TGTGCCAGTAGTATCCCGGCCAGGGGCACAGATACGCAGTATTTT. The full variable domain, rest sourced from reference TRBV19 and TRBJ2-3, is DGGITQSPKYLFRKEGQNVTLSCEQNLNHDAMYWYRQDPGQGLRLIYYSQIVNDFQKGDIAEGYSVSREKKESFPLTVTSAQKNPTAFYLCASSIPARGTDTQYFGPGTRLTVL.

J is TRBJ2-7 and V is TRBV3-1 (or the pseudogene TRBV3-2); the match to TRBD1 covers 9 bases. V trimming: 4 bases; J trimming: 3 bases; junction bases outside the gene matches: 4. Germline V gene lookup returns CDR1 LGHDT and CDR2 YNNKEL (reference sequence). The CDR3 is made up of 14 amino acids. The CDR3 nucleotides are TGTGCCAGCAGCCTCCGGGACAGGGACTACGAGCAGTACTTC. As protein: CASSLRDRDYEQYF.

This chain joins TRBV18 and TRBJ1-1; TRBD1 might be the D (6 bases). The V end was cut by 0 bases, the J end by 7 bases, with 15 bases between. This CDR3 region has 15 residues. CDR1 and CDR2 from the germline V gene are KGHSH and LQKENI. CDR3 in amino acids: CASSPPSQGQVEAFF. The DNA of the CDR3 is TGTGCCAGCTCACCACCCTCGCAGGGGCAGGTTGAAGCTTTCTTT.

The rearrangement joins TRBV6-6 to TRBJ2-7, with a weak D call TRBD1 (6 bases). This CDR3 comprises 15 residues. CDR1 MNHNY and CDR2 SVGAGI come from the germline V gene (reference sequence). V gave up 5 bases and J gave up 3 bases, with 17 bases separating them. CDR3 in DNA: TGTGCCAGCAGTACAGCCGAAACAGGGAACTACGAGCAGTACTTC. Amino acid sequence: CASSTAETGNYEQYF.

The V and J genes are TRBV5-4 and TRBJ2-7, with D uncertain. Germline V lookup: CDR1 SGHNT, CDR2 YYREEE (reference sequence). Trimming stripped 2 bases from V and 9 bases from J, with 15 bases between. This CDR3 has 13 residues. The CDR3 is CASSFDQSALQYF. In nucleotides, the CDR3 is TGTGCCAGCAGCTTTGATCAATCAGCGTTGCAGTACTTC.

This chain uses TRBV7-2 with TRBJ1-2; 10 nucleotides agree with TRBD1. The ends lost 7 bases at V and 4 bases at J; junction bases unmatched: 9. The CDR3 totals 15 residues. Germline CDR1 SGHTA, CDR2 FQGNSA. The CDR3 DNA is TGTGCCAGCACTCTCGGGACAGGGGTACCCTATGGCTACACCTTC. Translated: CASTLGTGVPYGYTF.

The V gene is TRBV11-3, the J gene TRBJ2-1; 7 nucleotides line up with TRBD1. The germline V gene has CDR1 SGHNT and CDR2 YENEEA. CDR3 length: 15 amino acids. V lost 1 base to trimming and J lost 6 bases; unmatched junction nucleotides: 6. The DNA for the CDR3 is TGTGCCAGCAGCTTAGGCGACCACAGGGGCAATGAGCAGTTCTTC. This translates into CASSLGDHRGNEQFF.

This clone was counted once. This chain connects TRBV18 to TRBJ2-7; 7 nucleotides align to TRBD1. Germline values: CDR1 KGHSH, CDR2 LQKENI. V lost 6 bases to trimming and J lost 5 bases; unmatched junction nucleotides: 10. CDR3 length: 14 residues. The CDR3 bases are TGTGCCAGCTCCCCCGAGGGGGCAGCAAACGAGCAGTACTTC. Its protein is CASSPEGAANEQYF.

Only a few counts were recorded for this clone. CDR3 protein: CASSPPDGQRSQQFF. Written as DNA, the CDR3 is TGTGCCAGCTCACCGCCAGACGGACAGAGATCCCAGCAGTTCTTC. V is TRBV18 and J is TRBJ2-1; possible D gene TRBD1, 6 bases. This CDR3 is built from 15 residues. Between the trimmed V and J ends, which lost 3 bases and 11 bases, there was a span of 20 bases. Looked up from germline, CDR1 is KGHSH and CDR2 is LQKENI.

The CDR3: CASSLGRGHTDTQYF. As DNA, the CDR3 is TGTGCCAGTAGTCTCGGCAGGGGCCACACAGATACGCAGTATTTT. This chain links TRBV19 with TRBJ2-3; possible D gene TRBD1, 6 bases. Germline V gene data show CDR1 as LNHDA and CDR2 as SQIVND (reference sequence). Trimming removed 5 bases at V and 2 bases at J, with 14 bases between. The CDR3 has 15 amino acids.

The CDR3 reads CASSYSGLAVNEQFF. DNA for the CDR3: TGTGCCAGCAGTTACTCGGGACTAGCGGTTAATGAGCAGTTCTTC. The J gene is TRBJ2-1, the V gene TRBV6-2 or TRBV6-3, with 11 bases identical to TRBD2. CDR1 and CDR2 from the germline V gene are MNHEY and SVGEGT. CDR3 length equals 15 residues. Trimming cost V 0 bases and J 7 bases; bases outside gene matches: 2.

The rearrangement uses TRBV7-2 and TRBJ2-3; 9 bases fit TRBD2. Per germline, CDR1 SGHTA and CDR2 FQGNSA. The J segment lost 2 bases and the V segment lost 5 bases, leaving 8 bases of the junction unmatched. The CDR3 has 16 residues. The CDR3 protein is CASSPPGGGATDTQYF. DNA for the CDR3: TGTGCCAGCAGCCCCCCCGGCGGGGGGGCCACAGATACGCAGTATTTT.

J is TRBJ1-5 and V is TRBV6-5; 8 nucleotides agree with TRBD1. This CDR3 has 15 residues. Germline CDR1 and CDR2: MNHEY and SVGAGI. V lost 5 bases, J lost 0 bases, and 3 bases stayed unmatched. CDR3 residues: CASSTDRGSNQPQHF. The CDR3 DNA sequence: TGTGCCAGCAGTACAGACAGGGGTAGCAATCAGCCCCAGCATTTT.

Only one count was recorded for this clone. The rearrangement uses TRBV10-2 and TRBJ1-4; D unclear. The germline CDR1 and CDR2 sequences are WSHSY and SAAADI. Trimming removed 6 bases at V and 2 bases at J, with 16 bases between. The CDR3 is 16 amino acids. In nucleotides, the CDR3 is TGCGCCAGCAGGATGGGAGGAGCCCTTACTAATGAAAAACTGTTTTTT. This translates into CASRMGGALTNEKLFF.

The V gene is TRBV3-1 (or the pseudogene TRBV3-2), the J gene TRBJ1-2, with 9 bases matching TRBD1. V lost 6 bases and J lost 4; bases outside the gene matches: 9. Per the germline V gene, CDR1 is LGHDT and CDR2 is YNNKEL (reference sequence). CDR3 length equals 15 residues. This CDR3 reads CASSPKGQGVYGYTF. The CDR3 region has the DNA TGTGCCAGCAGTCCTAAGGGACAGGGAGTCTATGGCTACACCTTC.

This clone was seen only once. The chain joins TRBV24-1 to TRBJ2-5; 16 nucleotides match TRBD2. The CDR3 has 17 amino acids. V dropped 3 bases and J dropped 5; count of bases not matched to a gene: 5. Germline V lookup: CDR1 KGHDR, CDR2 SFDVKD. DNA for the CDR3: TGTGCCACCAGTGATCCGGGACTAGCGGGGGGGCAGGAGACCCAGTACTTC. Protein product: CATSDPGLAGGQETQYF.

As DNA, the CDR3 is TGCAGCGTCCAGGGCGGGGTACAAGAGACCCAGTACTTC. Protein sequence: CSVQGGVQETQYF. The chain links TRBV29-1 to TRBJ2-5; the D gene is possibly TRBD2 (6 bases). Per the germline V gene, CDR1 is SQVTM and CDR2 is ANQGSEA. Trimming stripped 6 bases from V and 2 bases from J, with 13 bases between. The CDR3 length is 13 residues. The whole variable domain, remainder taken from reference TRBV29-1 and TRBJ2-5, is SAVISQKPSRDICQRGTSLTIQCQVDSQVTMMFWYRQQPGQSLTLIATANQGSEATYESGFVIDKFPISRPNLTFSTLTVSNMSPEDSSIYLCSVQGGVQETQYFGPGTRLLVL.

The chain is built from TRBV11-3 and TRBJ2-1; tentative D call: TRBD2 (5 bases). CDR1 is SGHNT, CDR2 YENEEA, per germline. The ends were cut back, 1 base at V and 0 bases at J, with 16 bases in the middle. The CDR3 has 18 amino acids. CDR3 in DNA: TGTGCCAGCAGCTTAGCAATCGGCACGGGGAGCTCCTACAATGAGCAGTTCTTC. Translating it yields CASSLAIGTGSSYNEQFF.